This T cell receptor (beta chain) was sequenced in a study of identical twins. Between the trimmed V and J ends, which lost 1 base and 7 bases, there was a span of 9 bases. Per the germline V gene, CDR1 is SGDLS and CDR2 is YYNGEE. This CDR3 has 13 residues. This clonotype occurred many times. The authors used template switching to add a universal primer site and gave cDNA unique molecular identifiers. TCRdb used MiXCR to reprocess the 5' RACE reads, holding one entry per CDR3 protein. There are about 890,000 distinct CDR3 sequences in the sample; about 12% occur only once, and around 1.5% lies in the top ten. These same data were also listed under a study on yellow fever vaccine responses in identical twins.

The sequence was collected from a woman aged 18-30 years in good health. The V gene is TRBV9, the J gene TRBJ2-1, with unresolved D. The sequenced sample was PBMCs. The chain's CDR3 is CASSVRSGNEQFF. The CDR3 region has the DNA TGTGCCAGCAGCGTAAGGAGTGGGAATGAGCAGTTCTTC.